Listed below are T cell receptor beta chains from one sample, sequenced in a study of OX40 agonist ivuxolimab in advanced cancers. The repertoire was sequenced with immunoSEQ multiplex PCR; TCRdb's copy has only in-frame clones and lacks some. The sample holds roughly 24,000 clones, around 83% seen once. The sample was CD4+ or CD8+ T cells sorted from blood, taken in a trial of the OX40 agonist ivuxolimab. The receptors here all came from an adult with an advanced solid tumor such as melanoma, head and neck, liver or kidney cancer. CDR3s include the opening cysteine and the closing phenylalanine or tryptophan. A D gene is named only where the DNA matches it firmly. For some rows the clone size is stated as once, few or many, or as a class when expanded; others skip it.

size: NA; V: TRBV5-4; D: TRBD1; J: TRBJ1-2; CDR3: CASSSGTGNYGYTF; DNA: TGTGCCAGCAGCTCCGGGACAGGGAACTATGGCTACACCTTC
size: NA; V: TRBV29-1; D: NA; J: TRBJ1-1; CDR3: CSVVVDGKNTEAFF; DNA: TGCAGCGTTGTGGTTGACGGGAAAAACACTGAAGCTTTCTTT
size: NA; V: TRBV5-8; D: TRBD1; J: TRBJ1-5; CDR3: CASSHWGRGRNQPQHF; DNA: TGTGCCAGCAGCCACTGGGGCAGGGGGAGGAATCAGCCCCAGCATTTT
size: NA; V: TRBV7-2; D: NA; J: TRBJ2-1; CDR3: CASSLIMGVNPQFF; DNA: TGTGCCAGCAGCTTAATAATGGGCGTTAACCCCCAGTTCTTC
size: NA; V: TRBV7-8; D: NA; J: TRBJ2-7; CDR3: CASSATGEYEQYF; DNA: TGTGCCAGCAGCGCGACGGGGGAGTACGAGCAGTACTTC
size: NA; V: TRBV6-1; D: NA; J: TRBJ1-1; CDR3: CASSELGAFF; DNA: TGTGCCAGCAGTGAATTGGGGGCTTTCTTT
size: NA; V: TRBV5-1; D: TRBD1; J: TRBJ1-2; CDR3: CASSLESTGGGGYGYTF; DNA: TGCGCCAGCAGCTTGGAAAGTACAGGGGGCGGCGGCTATGGCTACACCTTC
size: NA; V: TRBV10-3; D: NA; J: TRBJ2-7; CDR3: CAISDRGLEQYF; DNA: TGTGCCATCAGTGACAGGGGCCTCGAGCAGTACTTC
size: NA; V: TRBV7-6; D: NA; J: TRBJ2-5; CDR3: CASSLNEGGETQYF; DNA: TGTGCCAGCAGCTTAAACGAGGGGGGTGAGACCCAGTACTTC
size: NA; V: TRBV5-1; D: NA; J: TRBJ2-7; CDR3: CASSLGTAHLSYEQYF; DNA: TGCGCCAGCAGCTTGGGGACAGCCCATTTATCCTACGAGCAGTACTTC
size: NA; V: TRBV6-5; D: NA; J: TRBJ1-3; CDR3: CASSYSAPNAGNTIYF; DNA: TGTGCCAGCAGTTATTCCGCCCCGAACGCTGGAAACACCATATATTTT
size: NA; V: TRBV18; D: NA; J: TRBJ1-1; CDR3: CASLPTGNLEAFF; DNA: TGTGCCAGCCTCCCTACAGGGAACCTTGAAGCTTTCTTT
size: NA; V: TRBV2; D: NA; J: TRBJ1-6; CDR3: CASSMEEPVNSPLHF; DNA: TGTGCCAGCAGTATGGAGGAACCTGTTAATTCACCCCTCCACTTT
size: NA; V: TRBV10-3; D: NA; J: TRBJ2-7; CDR3: CAISDDAAENPYEQYF; DNA: TGTGCCATCAGTGATGATGCAGCTGAGAATCCCTACGAGCAGTACTTC
size: NA; V: TRBV5-1; D: NA; J: TRBJ1-1; CDR3: CASSWVGRPADTEAFF; DNA: TGCGCCAGCAGCTGGGTGGGTCGCCCGGCGGACACTGAAGCTTTCTTT
size: few; V: TRBV9; D: TRBD2; J: TRBJ2-7; CDR3: CASSRTSGSMKQYF; DNA: TGTGCCAGCAGCCGGACTAGCGGGAGTATGAAGCAGTACTTC
size: NA; V: TRBV4-3; D: TRBD2; J: TRBJ2-1; CDR3: CASSRTSGNNEQFF; DNA: TGCGCCAGCAGCCGGACTAGCGGGAACAATGAGCAGTTCTTC
size: NA; V: TRBV29-1; D: TRBD2; J: TRBJ2-3; CDR3: CSVVLAGLTDTQYF; DNA: TGCAGCGTTGTCCTAGCGGGTCTCACAGATACGCAGTATTTT
size: NA; V: TRBV19; D: NA; J: TRBJ2-7; CDR3: CAGNWYYEQYF; DNA: TGTGCGGGTAATTGGTACTACGAGCAGTACTTC
size: NA; V: TRBV21-1; D: NA; J: TRBJ2-3; CDR3: CAWDSGRAADTQYF; DNA: TGTGCCTGGGATAGCGGGAGGGCGGCAGATACGCAGTATTTT
size: NA; V: TRBV6-5; D: TRBD1; J: TRBJ1-2; CDR3: CATQKRDRGDPTF; DNA: TGTGCCACCCAGAAACGGGACAGGGGCGATCCCACCTTC
size: few; V: TRBV7-2; D: NA; J: TRBJ2-3; CDR3: CASSLGAGDTQYF; DNA: TGTGCCAGCAGCTTAGGAGCGGGAGATACGCAGTATTTT
size: NA; V: TRBV14; D: TRBD1; J: TRBJ1-2; CDR3: CASSQGQGSEGYTF; DNA: TGTGCCAGCAGCCAGGGACAGGGATCAGAAGGCTACACCTTC
size: NA; V: TRBV19; D: TRBD2; J: TRBJ2-2; CDR3: CASSMGRGGTGELFF; DNA: TGTGCCAGTAGTATGGGGAGGGGTGGCACCGGGGAGCTGTTTTTT
size: NA; V: TRBV9; D: NA; J: TRBJ2-2; CDR3: CASSVGIDRTYTGELFF; DNA: TGTGCCAGCAGCGTAGGGATAGACAGGACCTACACCGGGGAGCTGTTTTTT
size: NA; V: TRBV18; D: TRBD2; J: TRBJ2-3; CDR3: CASSPASGGHTDTQYF; DNA: TGTGCCAGCTCACCAGCTAGCGGGGGCCACACAGATACGCAGTATTTT
size: NA; V: TRBV6-1; D: TRBD1; J: TRBJ1-1; CDR3: CASKRDSLNTEAFF; DNA: TGTGCCAGCAAGAGGGACAGCTTGAACACTGAAGCTTTCTTT
size: NA; V: TRBV4-1; D: NA; J: TRBJ2-7; CDR3: CASSQVSGFYEQYF; DNA: TGCGCCAGCAGCCAAGTTTCGGGTTTCTACGAGCAGTACTTC
size: NA; V: TRBV7-9; D: NA; J: TRBJ2-2; CDR3: CASSLVMGDTGELFF; DNA: TGTGCCAGCAGCTTAGTGATGGGAGACACCGGGGAGCTGTTTTTT
size: NA; V: TRBV5-5; D: TRBD1; J: TRBJ2-5; CDR3: CASGDRGGGRQETQYF; DNA: TGTGCCAGCGGTGACAGGGGAGGCGGCAGACAAGAGACCCAGTACTTC
size: NA; V: TRBV18; D: NA; J: TRBJ2-3; CDR3: CASSPPGIDTQYF; DNA: TGTGCCAGCTCACCACCAGGTATAGATACGCAGTATTTT
size: NA; V: TRBV4-3; D: NA; J: TRBJ2-3; CDR3: CASSQDRASPPDTQYF; DNA: TGCGCCAGCAGCCAAGATCGGGCCTCCCCCCCAGATACGCAGTATTTT